The next 20 T cell receptor beta chains were all read from a single sample in a study of molecular identifiers for immune sequencing clone quantification. TCRdb redid the calling of the PCR reads with MiXCR, one entry per CDR3 protein. The data show 490,000 or so distinct CDR3 sequences, roughly 26% seen once. Sequenced input: naive CD8+ T cells from blood, with Jurkat cell RNA spiked in. Subset reported: FACS-sorted CD8+CD4-CCR7+CD45RA+ naive T cells. These receptor sequences come from a human donor in good health. Some libraries in this study had Jurkat cell RNA spiked in.

In its sample, this clonotype was seen many times. This chain joins TRBV4-1 and TRBJ2-7, with D possibly being TRBD2 (5 bases). V was cut by 2 bases and J by 3 bases, with 11 bases left in between. In germline, CDR1 is MGHRA, CDR2 YSYEKL. The CDR3 sequence is 14 residues long. This chain's CDR3 is CASSQSPGNYEQYF. As DNA, the CDR3 is TGCGCCAGCAGCCAAAGTCCGGGGAACTACGAGCAGTACTTC.

J is TRBJ2-5 and V is TRBV12-3 or TRBV12-4; weak D call: TRBD1 (6 bases). V dropped 4 bases and J dropped 4 bases, with 16 bases sitting between them. This CDR3 has 15 residues. CDR3 bases: TGTGCCAGCAGTTCCCCACAGGGTTCTGTAGAGACCCAGTACTTC. It encodes CASSSPQGSVETQYF.

The chain combines TRBV15 with TRBJ2-3; D may be TRBD2 (6 bases). The CDR3 is made up of 15 amino acids. V shed 5 bases and J shed 8 bases, with 20 bases lying between them. Germline CDR1 and CDR2: LNHNV and YYDKDF (reference sequence). CDR3 region: CATSGPGLPPGTQYF. DNA for the CDR3: TGTGCCACCAGCGGGCCGGGACTCCCCCCCGGTACGCAGTATTTT.

The rearrangement links TRBV19 to TRBJ2-2; no clear D gene. The CDR3 runs to 13 residues. Germline V gene sequence: CDR1 LNHDA, CDR2 SQIVND (reference sequence). V was shortened by 7 bases and J by 4 bases, with 10 bases between the two germline ends. The CDR3 DNA reads TGTGCCAGTATGAACGTCCTCACCGGGGAGCTGTTTTTT. The encoded protein is CASMNVLTGELFF.

This clonotype has ten or more counts. The genes are TRBV25-1 and TRBJ2-7; 8 bases agree with TRBD1. Germline V CDR1 and CDR2: MGHDK, SYGVNS. The CDR3 sequence is 14 residues long. Unmatched junction bases numbered 5, after V lost 1 base and J lost 6 bases. CDR3 sequence: CASSESGGGFEQYF. DNA of the CDR3: TGTGCCAGCAGTGAATCAGGGGGCGGGTTCGAGCAGTACTTC.

This clonotype was seen a few times. This chain connects TRBV27 to TRBJ2-7, with 8 bases identical to TRBD1. The CDR3 runs to 14 residues. The V and J ends lost 4 bases and 4 bases, in that order; junction bases with no gene match: 6. Looked up from germline, CDR1 is MNHEY and CDR2 is SMNVEV (reference sequence). CDR3 in amino acids: CASSYQGAEYEQYF. For the CDR3, the DNA is TGTGCCAGCAGTTACCAGGGGGCAGAGTACGAGCAGTACTTC.

Many counts were recorded for this clonotype. The chain recombines TRBV13 with TRBJ2-1; 14 nucleotides line up with TRBD2. Germline V gives CDR1 PRHDT, CDR2 FYEKMQ (reference sequence). The CDR3 totals 15 residues. V trimming: 7 bases; J trimming: 8 bases; junction bases outside the gene matches: 7. The CDR3 reads CASTSGLAGGDEQFF. DNA of the CDR3: TGTGCCAGCACCTCAGGACTAGCGGGGGGTGATGAGCAGTTCTTC.

This clonotype was picked up many times. The chain joins TRBV29-1 to TRBJ1-2; D is undetermined. The V gene's germline CDR1 is SQVTM and CDR2 ANQGSEA. The CDR3 is 12 amino acids. V lost 4 bases and J lost 7, with 13 bases in between. The CDR3 reads CSVGPLSRGYTF. In DNA, the CDR3 is TGCAGCGTTGGCCCCCTGAGCCGTGGCTACACCTTC.

V usage is TRBV4-3 and J usage is TRBJ2-1; 7 nucleotides agree with TRBD2. The CDR3 contains 15 residues. From germline, CDR1 is LGHNA and CDR2 YSLEER. The V segment lost 1 base and the J segment 3 bases; nucleotides outside the gene matches: 3. In nucleotides, the CDR3 is TGCGCCAGCAGCCAAGGGCGGGGGAACTACAATGAGCAGTTCTTC. Its translation is CASSQGRGNYNEQFF.

V usage is TRBV27 and J usage is TRBJ2-5; possible D gene TRBD1, 6 bases. Trimming took 6 bases from V and 5 from J, leaving 22 bases between them. The germline gives CDR1 MNHEY, CDR2 SMNVEV (reference sequence). The CDR3 contains 16 residues. This CDR3 is CASSDIRGAVGETQYF. CDR3 sequence (DNA): TGTGCCAGCAGCGACATCAGGGGTGCCGTGGGTGAGACCCAGTACTTC.

This clonotype was seen at least ten times. The chain has TRBV19 and TRBJ2-3; D may correspond to TRBD1 or TRBD2 (5 bases each). The V end was cut by 6 bases, the J end by 4 bases, with 8 bases between. The CDR3 runs to 12 residues. The germline V gene has CDR1 LNHDA and CDR2 SQIVND (reference sequence). The CDR3 region is CASRQGADTQYF. CDR3 DNA sequence: TGTGCCAGTAGGCAGGGAGCAGATACGCAGTATTTT.

Of note for this clonotype: A single base separates this from a much larger clone, so it may be a read error. This chain links TRBV7-2 with TRBJ2-3; 10 bases align to TRBD2. With 5 bases clipped from V and 2 bases from J, the junction kept 4 bases outside the gene matches. The CDR3 covers 15 residues. Germline V CDR1 and CDR2: SGHTA, FQGNSA. This chain's CDR3 is CASSQAGGHTDTQYF. CDR3 nucleotide sequence: TGTGCCAGCAGCCAAGCGGGAGGGCACACAGATACGCAGTATTTT.

The sample holds a few counts of this clonotype. The CDR3 region has the DNA TGTGCCAGCAGTTTTTGGGCTAGCGGGAGGGCCGGCTACGAGCAGTACTTC. Protein sequence: CASSFWASGRAGYEQYF. The chain employs TRBV28 and TRBJ2-7; 12 positions match TRBD2. Germline-derived CDR1 and CDR2 are MDHEN and SYDVKM. V trimming: 3 bases; J trimming: 3 bases; junction bases outside the gene matches: 9. The CDR3 is 17 amino acids.

Details on this clonotype: With a much larger clone just one base away, this may be a read error. V is TRBV6-2 or TRBV6-3 and J is TRBJ1-1, with TRBD1 identical over 8 bases. The CDR3 consists of 14 residues. Looked up from germline, CDR1 is MNHEY and CDR2 is SVGEGT. This CDR3 is CAISYSYRGTEAFF. In nucleotides, the CDR3 is TGTGCCATCAGTTACTCCTACAGGGGGACTGAAGCTTTCTTT.

With regard to this clonotype: A much larger clone lies a single base off, so this may be a read error. The chain employs TRBV29-1 and TRBJ2-7, with 8 bases that match TRBD1. CDR1 is SQVTM, CDR2 ANQGSEA, per germline. The CDR3 spans 13 residues. The trim removed 5 bases at V and 9 bases at J, leaving 12 bases unmatched. The CDR3 reads CSVKYRGVNGQYF. The CDR3 DNA reads as TGCAGCGTTAAATACAGGGGGGTCAACGGGCAGTACTTC.

This clonotype has a count of ten or more. J is TRBJ2-3 and V is TRBV7-2; TRBD1 matches at 7 bases. The CDR3 totals 13 residues. V trimming: 3 bases; J trimming: 4 bases; junction bases outside the gene matches: 1. Germline V gives CDR1 SGHTA, CDR2 FQGNSA. Here the CDR3 DNA reads TGTGCCAGCAGCTTGGGGACAGCAGATACGCAGTATTTT. Translating gives CASSLGTADTQYF.

This clonotype was seen only a few times. The J gene is TRBJ2-7, the V gene TRBV5-6; D ambiguous. The V end lost 0 bases, the J end lost 2 bases, and 9 bases lay between the germline ends. There are 14 residues in the CDR3. Germline-derived CDR1 and CDR2 are SGHDT and YYEEEE. CDR3 amino acids: CASSLDLMPYEQYF. The CDR3 DNA is TGTGCCAGCAGCTTGGACCTAATGCCCTACGAGCAGTACTTC.

The chain employs TRBV18 and TRBJ2-7; TRBD1 might be the D (5 bases). The CDR3 consists of 14 residues. The germline V gene encodes CDR1 KGHSH and CDR2 LQKENI. The V end lost 0 bases, the J end lost 2 bases, and 8 bases lay between the germline ends. CDR3 amino acids: CASSPPGHPYEQYF. Written as DNA, the CDR3 is TGTGCCAGCTCACCACCGGGGCACCCCTACGAGCAGTACTTC. The variable domain in full, with the rest retrieved from reference TRBV18 and TRBJ2-7, is NAGVMQNPRHLVRRRGQEARLRCSPMKGHSHVYWYRQLPEEGLKFMVYLQKENIIDESGMPKERFSAEFPKEGPSILRIQQVVRGDSAAYFCASSPPGHPYEQYFGPGTRLTVT.

As concerns this clonotype: A much bigger clone sits one base away, suggesting this may be a read error. The genes are TRBV6-2 or TRBV6-3 and TRBJ2-5; D not certain. The CDR3 extends over 12 amino acids. Germline CDR1 reads MNHEY; CDR2 reads SVGEGT. Here the CDR3 reads CASSYIAETKYF. The CDR3 nucleotides read TGTGCCAGCAGTTACATAGCTGAGACCAAGTACTTC.

A note on this clonotype: A junction end diverges from the germline sequence, so it may reflect a read error. This chain joins TRBV7-9 and TRBJ2-7, with D hard to call. Germline CDR1 and CDR2: SEHNR and FQNEAQ (reference sequence). CDR3 length equals 13 residues. In nucleotides, the CDR3 is TGTGCCAGCAACTCCGAACTGTCGGGCGAGCAATACTTC. It translates to CASNSELSGEQYF.